The T cell receptor (beta chain) under discussion was sequenced for a study of shared clonotypes between healthy human individuals (dated by TCRdb to about 2020). In the study overall: The cohort included three men and a couple of women between 18 and 49 years of age. Blood TCR repertoires of about five healthy adults were deeply sequenced to estimate repertoire size and the extent of clonotype sharing between individuals. Between about 0.94 and 8.9 billion PBMCs per donor were obtained by leukapheresis. For each donor, CD4 naive and CD4 memory were each run on three plates, CD8 naive on two plates, and CD8 memory on one plate. Different laboratories and diverse techniques were used to prepare libraries and sequence TCR repertoires, to increase sequencing depth and limit assay-specific biases. General conclusions and limits of the study: Higher generation probabilities were observed for clonotypes shared by all four sorted-subset donors than for non-shared clonotypes. Because the study included a small number of donors, the genetic and exposure-history diversity represented was limited. Larger estimated clonotype richness was generally found for naive subsets than for memory subsets. Incomplete sequencing was indicated by rarefaction of sorted-subset datasets, despite the large sequencing depth. Pairwise subsampling indicated that sequencing depth was expected to affect the degree of clonotype sharing among donors. Sampling was restricted to blood, and TCR repertoires in tissues likely differ from the TCR repertoires found in blood. Sharing across a few donors was observed for about 5% of naive CD4, 3% to 3.5% of naive CD8, 2% to 2.5% of memory CD4, and roughly 0.43% of memory CD8 clonotypes.

At the junction V is shortened by 5 bases and J by 4 bases, with 11 bases in between. As encoded in the germline V gene (reference sequence), CDR1 is LNHDA while CDR2 is SQIVND. There are 13 amino acids in the CDR3, from cysteine to phenylalanine inclusive. CDR3 DNA is the only sequence kept; it has 39 bases, read in frame from the first base. Using the deep immunoSEQ assay, TCR CDR3 regions were amplified from genomic DNA by multiplex PCR. Extracted genomic DNA from each cell subset was distributed evenly across all wells of several immunoSEQ 96-well plates, and each plate was treated as a replicate. Each replicate PCR for sorted subsets received about 220 ng genomic DNA, equal to roughly 30,000 T cell genomes. Purified libraries were measured with a Qubit 3.0 fluorometer, size-checked on a Bioanalyzer 2100, and measured again with the KAPA Library Quantification kit. A separate single-read 150-cycle Illumina NextSeq 550 flow cell was used to sequence each immunoSEQ 96-well plate. The authors' pipeline ran thus. Because only junctional sequences without quality scores were contained in the immunoSEQ output, filtering matching that applied to full-length reads could not be performed. To assign V/J genes and CDR3, sequences were annotated using PyIR, a Python wrapper for IgBLAST v1.9, with IMGT germline references. Reads were removed for weak V/J assignments (E-value above 1e-6), missing CDR3, stop codons, out-of-frame junctions, or ambiguous translated residues. A V3J clonotype was defined by an identical inferred V gene, J gene, and CDR3 amino acid sequence. Percentage overlap between repertoires was computed as shared unique clonotypes divided by the size of the smaller repertoire. Repertoire richness was assessed with RTK rarefaction, the Chao1 estimator, and Recon v2.1 estimates of unobserved clonotypes. OLGA was used to compute generation probabilities for all TCRbeta clonotypes that the gDNA method yielded from four donors. Imported from immuneACCESS, the table was reduced by TCRdb to in-frame sequences with V and J called. These copies leave out some clones; in studies compared against another copy, an unresolved V gene accounts for under half, and the cause of the remainder is not known. V and J calls and clone size are given by that table; D and trimming were obtained from the DNA. The sample table shows about 2.1 million clones, and 85% to 95% are seen once. The ten biggest clones cover 1.5% to 2% of the sample.

This clone occurred a few times. Its antigen is currently not known. No base quality values were provided; no much bigger clone lies one nucleotide off. The same CDR3 is also encoded by other DNA sequences in this sample. CD8 naive samples consisted of CD45RO-negative cells that were positively selected for CCR7, yielding a CD45RA+CCR7+ population without TemRA cells. The donors were healthy, HIV-negative adults who had no recently reported acute infections or vaccinations. Every donor was a Caucasian adult living in Nashville, Tennessee, USA. Blood was obtained by leukapheresis, after which PBMCs were separated by Ficoll-Histopaque density gradient centrifugation and cryopreserved in liquid nitrogen vapor phase. Purity and quantity of every magnetically sorted T cell population were checked by analytical flow cytometry. From each sorted fraction, genomic DNA was isolated and quantified by UV absorbance on a Nanodrop 2000c.

The specimen sequenced was naive CD8+ T cells from PBMCs. The sample's cell subset or site label, in plain terms: CD45RA+CCR7+. The chain was built from TRBV19 and TRBJ1-1; the D segment could be TRBD1, given 5 matching bases. This clonotype was sampled from a man aged 18 to 29 in good health. Some clones in this sample may be carry-over from other donors' samples. The CDR3 protein: CASSLGEGTEAFF. The DNA sequence is TGTGCCAGTAGTCTGGGGGAGGGCACTGAAGCTTTCTTT. Joined to the reference TRBV19 and TRBJ1-1 proteins, this CDR3 gives the full variable domain: DGGITQSPKYLFRKEGQNVTLSCEQNLNHDAMYWYRQDPGQGLRLIYYSQIVNDFQKGDIAEGYSVSREKKESFPLTVTSAQKNPTAFYLCASSLGEGTEAFFGQGTRLTVV.